The 31 T cell receptor beta chains reported below all come from one sample, sequenced in a study of blood T cell repertoires in COVID-19. Only in-frame clones appear in the TCRdb table, and some are missing; sequencing was by immunoSEQ multiplex PCR. Of 200,000 to 250,000 clones in the sample, approximately 90% are singletons; the top ten hold 3%. The material sequenced was peripheral blood. The receptors come from a man between 18 and 29 years old with active or convalescent COVID-19.

In its sample, this clone was seen a few times. The chain has TRBV30 and TRBJ1-2; D is ambiguous. Germline V CDR1 and CDR2: GTSNPN, SVGIG (reference sequence). V was trimmed by 0 bases and J by 7 bases, leaving 15 bases between them. The CDR3 runs to 14 residues. CDR3 bases: TGTGCCTGGAGTGTAAGGAGCACCGGCGGTGGCTACACCTTC. Its protein is CAWSVRSTGGGYTF.

CDR3 amino acids: CASSQDGARNEKLFF. The CDR3 DNA reads as TGTGCCAGCAGCCAAGATGGGGCCCGAAATGAAAAACTGTTTTTT. This sequence joins TRBV4-2 and TRBJ1-4, with D tentatively TRBD1 (5 bases). The ends were cut back, 0 bases at V and 5 bases at J, with 10 bases in the middle. CDR1 and CDR2 (germline): LGHNA, YNFKEQ. The CDR3 covers 15 residues.

The chain uses TRBV19 and TRBJ1-5, with a tentative D call TRBD1 (5 bases). The germline V gene has CDR1 LNHDA and CDR2 SQIVND (reference sequence). This CDR3 comprises 15 residues. Deletions cut 6 bases from V and 0 bases from J, with 12 bases between. The CDR3 loop reads CASRGQGVSNQPQHF. DNA of the CDR3: TGTGCCAGTAGAGGACAAGGGGTTAGCAATCAGCCCCAGCATTTT.

The rearrangement uses TRBV6-5 and TRBJ1-2, with TRBD1 identical over 7 bases. Trimming cost V 2 bases and J 5 bases; bases outside gene matches: 8. The CDR3 contains 15 residues. The germline V gene encodes CDR1 MNHEY and CDR2 SVGAGI. CDR3 sequence reads: CASSYRGGAGYGYTF. The DNA of the CDR3 is TGTGCCAGCAGTTACCGAGGGGGCGCGGGATATGGCTACACCTTC.

The chain uses TRBV28 and TRBJ2-3; tentatively, D is TRBD2 (6 bases). The germline V and J ends were trimmed by 6 bases and 6 bases, with 19 bases remaining between them. Germline loops: CDR1 MDHEN, CDR2 SYDVKM. The CDR3 is made up of 15 amino acids. The CDR3 sequence is CASSLEGTLLDTQYF. CDR3 coding DNA: TGTGCCAGCAGCCTCGAAGGGACTTTACTCGATACGCAGTATTTT. The variable domain in full, with the rest retrieved from reference TRBV28 and TRBJ2-3, is DVKVTQSSRYLVKRTGEKVFLECVQDMDHENMFWYRQDPGLGLRLIYFSYDVKMKEKGDIPEGYSVSREKKERFSLILESASTNQTSMYLCASSLEGTLLDTQYFGPGTRLTVL.

The chain has TRBV5-4 and TRBJ2-7; D is perhaps TRBD2 (6 bases). The germline V and J ends were trimmed by 4 bases and 2 bases, with 19 bases remaining between them. The germline V gene encodes CDR1 SGHNT and CDR2 YYREEE (reference sequence). The CDR3 is made up of 16 amino acids. The DNA for the CDR3 is TGTGCCAGCAGCCACGGAGCTGGCGGGGTGCCCTACGAGCAGTACTTC. It codes for CASSHGAGGVPYEQYF.

The chain links TRBV7-9 to TRBJ2-1, with 7 nucleotides matching TRBD2. Looked up from germline, CDR1 is SEHNR and CDR2 is FQNEAQ (reference sequence). The ends lost 3 bases at V and 4 bases at J; junction bases unmatched: 3. This CDR3 comprises 14 residues. The CDR3 nucleotides are TGTGCCAGCAGCTTTGGTAGCGGGTACAATGAGCAGTTCTTC. Translated, it gives CASSFGSGYNEQFF.

This clone was seen a single time. This chain links TRBV5-5 with TRBJ2-3; TRBD2 matches 11 bases. There are 15 residues in the CDR3. Germline CDR1 SGHKS, CDR2 YYEKEE (reference sequence). Losses at the gene ends were 1 base for V and 6 bases for J; bases not matched to a gene: 4. CDR3 protein: CASSLLASGGDTQYF. The CDR3 bases are TGTGCCAGCAGCTTGCTAGCTAGCGGGGGGGATACGCAGTATTTT. Full variable domain (rest looked up from reference TRBV5-5 and TRBJ2-3): DAGVTQSPTHLIKTRGQQVTLRCSPISGHKSVSWYQQVLGQGPQFIFQYYEKEERGRGNFPDRFSARQFPNYSSELNVNALLLGDSALYLCASSLLASGGDTQYFGPGTRLTVL.

The J gene is TRBJ1-5, the V gene TRBV5-8; D remains unclear. V was pared by 4 bases and J by 3 bases, with 8 bases between. Germline V CDR1 and CDR2: SGHTS, YDEGEE. The CDR3 length is 13 residues. For the CDR3, the DNA is TGTGCCAGCAGCATTCGGGACAATCAGCCCCAGCATTTT. It yields the protein CASSIRDNQPQHF.

The CDR3 DNA reads as TGTGCCAGCACGGGACTAGCGGGAGATGGGGAGACCCAGTACTTC. Amino acid sequence: CASTGLAGDGETQYF. V usage is TRBV6-5 and J usage is TRBJ2-5, with 14 bases lining up with TRBD2. The CDR3 covers 15 residues. V lost 7 bases and J lost 5; bases outside the gene matches: 6. Looked up from germline, CDR1 is MNHEY and CDR2 is SVGAGI.

V and J are TRBV15 and TRBJ1-2; 9 nucleotides align to TRBD1. The CDR3 runs to 16 residues. Per the germline V gene, CDR1 is LNHNV and CDR2 is YYDKDF (reference sequence). Germline trimming cut 0 bases from V and 0 bases from J; bases unmatched to any gene: 2. In DNA, the CDR3 is TGTGCCACCAGCAGAGATGGGACAGGGTCTAACTATGGCTACACCTTC. It specifies CATSRDGTGSNYGYTF.

The chain couples TRBV3-1 (or the pseudogene TRBV3-2) to TRBJ2-3; possibly TRBD1 for D (6 bases). The germline CDR1 and CDR2 sequences are LGHDT and YNNKEL (reference sequence). V was clipped by 4 bases and J by 2 bases, with 10 bases between them. The CDR3 is made up of 14 amino acids. CDR3 region: CASSLRTDTDTQYF. The CDR3 DNA reads TGTGCCAGCAGCCTAAGGACAGACACAGATACGCAGTATTTT.

The rearrangement links TRBV5-1 to TRBJ2-1; D is perhaps TRBD1 (6 bases). Germline V lookup: CDR1 SGHRS, CDR2 YFSETQ. The CDR3 sequence is 13 residues long. The germline V and J ends were trimmed by 2 bases and 8 bases, with 11 bases remaining between them. The chain's CDR3 is CASSLQGADEQFF. The CDR3 DNA sequence: TGCGCCAGCAGCTTACAGGGAGCGGATGAGCAGTTCTTC.

J is TRBJ1-4 and V is TRBV5-1; TRBD1 aligns across 7 bases. Per the germline V gene, CDR1 is SGHRS and CDR2 is YFSETQ. V shed 4 bases and J 4 bases; nucleotides not matched to a gene: 4. This CDR3 region has 14 residues. DNA for the CDR3: TGCGCCAGCAGCACCGGGACAGTTAATGAAAAACTGTTTTTT. Protein: CASSTGTVNEKLFF.

V and J are TRBV2 and TRBJ2-7; D is unclear. This CDR3 comprises 11 residues. Germline lookup yields CDR1 SNHLY and CDR2 FYNNEI. V was clipped by 8 bases and J by 6 bases, with 11 bases between them. The CDR3 here is CASQTYAEQYF. The CDR3 nucleotides are TGTGCCAGCCAGACATATGCCGAGCAGTACTTC. The full variable domain, in which reference TRBV2 and TRBJ2-7 provide the parts outside the CDR3, is EPEVTQTPSHQVTQMGQEVILRCVPISNHLYFYWYRQILGQKVEFLVSFYNNEISEKSEIFDDQFSVERPDGSNFTLKIRSTKLEDSAMYFCASQTYAEQYFGPGTRLTVT.

The V and J genes are TRBV4-1 and TRBJ2-1, with TRBD1 matching over 7 bases. CDR1 MGHRA and CDR2 YSYEKL come from the germline V gene. V shed 8 bases, J shed 5 bases, and the junction held 0 bases outside the gene matches. The CDR3 is made up of 11 amino acids. CDR3 nucleotide sequence: TGCGCCAGCGGACAGGACAATGAGCAGTTCTTC. This sequence encodes CASGQDNEQFF.

This sequence joins TRBV5-8 and TRBJ1-1; 7 positions match TRBD1. The V segment lost 2 bases and the J segment 5 bases; nucleotides outside the gene matches: 6. Germline V CDR1 and CDR2: SGHTS, YDEGEE. This CDR3 has 14 residues. The CDR3 DNA follows: TGTGCCAGCAGCTTAAGGACAGGAGTGACTGAAGCTTTCTTT. Amino acid sequence: CASSLRTGVTEAFF. The entire variable domain, with the rest obtained from reference TRBV5-8 and TRBJ1-1, is as follows: EAGVTQSPTHLIKTRGQQATLRCSPISGHTSVYWYQQALGLGLQFLLWYDEGEERNRGNFPPRFSGRQFPNYSSELNVNALELEDSALYLCASSLRTGVTEAFFGQGTRLTVV.

V and J are TRBV9 and TRBJ1-2; D uncertain. V was shortened by 2 bases and J by 4 bases, with 9 bases between the two germline ends. The germline V gene has CDR1 SGDLS and CDR2 YYNGEE. The CDR3 is 13 amino acids. The CDR3 loop reads CASSVGGIYGYTF. CDR3 DNA sequence: TGTGCCAGCAGCGTTGGAGGTATCTATGGCTACACCTTC.

The V call is TRBV19, the J call TRBJ1-5; 10 bases agree with TRBD1. The junction had 9 bases not matched to a gene; V was cut back by 0 bases and J by 4 bases. CDR1 and CDR2 from the germline V gene are LNHDA and SQIVND (reference sequence). The CDR3 sequence is 18 residues long. The CDR3 protein is CASSIDSDGTGVNQPQHF. Here the CDR3 DNA reads TGTGCCAGTAGTATAGATTCCGATGGGACAGGGGTTAATCAGCCCCAGCATTTT.

The rearrangement uses TRBV5-4 and TRBJ2-5, with TRBD1 identical over 9 bases. The CDR3 has 14 amino acids. From germline, CDR1 is SGHNT and CDR2 YYREEE (reference sequence). Germline trimming cut 5 bases from V and 3 bases from J; bases unmatched to any gene: 5. CDR3 nucleotides: TGTGCCAGCAGTTCCCGGGACAGGGAAGAGACCCAGTACTTC. This encodes CASSSRDREETQYF.

The chain is built from TRBV28 and TRBJ1-4; D is uncertain. The V end lost 5 bases, the J end lost 3 bases, and 13 bases lay between the germline ends. Germline V CDR1 and CDR2: MDHEN, SYDVKM. The CDR3 is made up of 15 amino acids. CDR3 bases: TGTGCCAGCAGTGACTACACCAGTCCTAATGAAAAACTGTTTTTT. Translated: CASSDYTSPNEKLFF. Full variable domain (rest looked up from reference TRBV28 and TRBJ1-4): DVKVTQSSRYLVKRTGEKVFLECVQDMDHENMFWYRQDPGLGLRLIYFSYDVKMKEKGDIPEGYSVSREKKERFSLILESASTNQTSMYLCASSDYTSPNEKLFFGSGTQLSVL.

The CDR3 nucleotides read TGCAGTGCTGGTACAATCTATGGCTACACCTTC. The encoded protein is CSAGTIYGYTF. The chain couples TRBV20-1 to TRBJ1-2; unclear D gene. With 5 bases removed from V and 4 bases from J, the gap between germline ends came to 8 bases. CDR3 length: 11 amino acids. CDR1 and CDR2 (germline): DFQATT, SNEGSKA (reference sequence).

The chain has TRBV5-4 and TRBJ2-3; 8 nucleotides agree with TRBD2. From germline, CDR1 is SGHNT and CDR2 YYREEE (reference sequence). The CDR3 has 18 amino acids. V lost 4 bases to trimming and J lost 3 bases; unmatched junction nucleotides: 16. The CDR3 DNA is TGTGCCAGCAGCCATGCCAGCGGGGGCCTCGGAGGTACAGATACGCAGTATTTT. Translating it yields CASSHASGGLGGTDTQYF.

The V call is TRBV7-9, the J call TRBJ1-1; D gene uncertain. Trimming stripped 1 base from V and 6 bases from J, with 9 bases between. The CDR3 length is 13 residues. From germline, CDR1 is SEHNR and CDR2 FQNEAQ (reference sequence). The CDR3 DNA sequence: TGTGCCAGCAGCTTAGTAATGGCCTCTGAAGCTTTCTTT. As protein: CASSLVMASEAFF. Supplemented by reference TRBV7-9 and TRBJ1-1, the full variable domain reads DTGVSQNPRHKITKRGQNVTFRCDPISEHNRLYWYRQTLGQGPEFLTYFQNEAQLEKSRLLSDRFSAERPKGSFSTLEIQRTEQGDSAMYLCASSLVMASEAFFGQGTRLTVV.

The chain joins TRBV29-1 to TRBJ2-5; D may be TRBD1 (6 bases). This CDR3 has 11 residues. CDR1 and CDR2 from the germline V gene are SQVTM and ANQGSEA. Trimming pared 7 bases from V and 5 bases from J, leaving 11 bases between. The CDR3: CSATGLETQYF. The DNA of the CDR3 is TGCAGCGCAACAGGGTTGGAGACCCAGTACTTC.

The gene calls are TRBV6-2 or TRBV6-3 and TRBJ2-1; 9 bases are shared with TRBD2. Germline V gene lookup returns CDR1 MNHEY and CDR2 SVGEGT. J was trimmed by 3 bases and V by 3 bases; bases with no gene match: 18. The CDR3 runs to 20 residues. The chain's CDR3 is CASSYPDRRLGTSLYNEQFF. As DNA, the CDR3 is TGTGCCAGCAGTTATCCGGACAGAAGGTTAGGGACTAGCCTCTACAATGAGCAGTTCTTC.

This chain joins TRBV18 and TRBJ1-2, with no clear D. Trimming pared 3 bases from V and 3 bases from J, leaving 14 bases between. This CDR3 spans 15 amino acids. The germline V gene encodes CDR1 KGHSH and CDR2 LQKENI. The CDR3 nucleotides are TGTGCCAGCTCACCCTCGCTTAGCGGGGACTATGGCTACACCTTC. Amino acids: CASSPSLSGDYGYTF.

Turning to this clone: Here the CDR3 omits its conserved ending phenylalanine or tryptophan, so a read error is the likely source. Because the CDR3's place on the DNA is in doubt, the DNA is left out and the CDR3 is given as listed by TCRdb. The chain has TRBV21-1 and TRBJ1-1. TRBV21-1 is a listed pseudogene. From its first to its last residue, the CDR3 has 8 amino acids. CDR3: CASGGEKS.

The chain has TRBV6-2 or TRBV6-3 and TRBJ2-1; 10 bases align to TRBD2. This CDR3 region has 15 residues. Germline V gives CDR1 MNHEY, CDR2 SVGEGT. The trim removed 2 bases at V and 10 bases at J, leaving 8 bases unmatched. The CDR3 bases are TGTGCCAGCAGTTACCGACTAGCGGGTATTGTAGAGCAGTTCTTC. It is translated as CASSYRLAGIVEQFF.

This chain links TRBV6-2 or TRBV6-3 with TRBJ1-2; TRBD1 agrees at 9 bases. With 5 bases clipped from V and 7 bases from J, the junction kept 11 bases outside the gene matches. This CDR3 region has 15 residues. From germline, CDR1 is MNHEY and CDR2 SVGEGT. CDR3 protein: CASSLTGTGRPGYTF. The CDR3 DNA sequence: TGTGCCAGCAGTCTAACCGGGACAGGGCGGCCTGGCTACACCTTC.

In its sample, this clone ranks as medium-sized. This chain links TRBV7-9 with TRBJ2-7; possible D gene TRBD1, 6 bases. This CDR3 comprises 12 residues. The V end lost 3 bases, the J end lost 5 bases, and 8 bases lay between the germline ends. CDR1 SEHNR and CDR2 FQNEAQ come from the germline V gene (reference sequence). The CDR3 coding sequence is TGTGCCAGCAGCTTGGGACAAAACGAGCAGTACTTC. It codes for CASSLGQNEQYF.